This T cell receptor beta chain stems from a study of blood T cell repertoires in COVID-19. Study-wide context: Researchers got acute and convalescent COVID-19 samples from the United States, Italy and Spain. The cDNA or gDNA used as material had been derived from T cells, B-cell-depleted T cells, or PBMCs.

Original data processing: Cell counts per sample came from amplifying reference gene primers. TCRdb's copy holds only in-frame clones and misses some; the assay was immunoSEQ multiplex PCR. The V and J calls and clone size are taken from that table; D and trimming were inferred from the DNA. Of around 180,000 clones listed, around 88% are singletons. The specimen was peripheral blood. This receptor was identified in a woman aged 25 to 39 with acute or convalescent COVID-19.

CDR3 sequence reads: CATSRDRALVTYF. In DNA, the CDR3 is TGTGCCACCAGCAGAGACAGGGCTCTAGTGACGTACTTC. J is TRBJ2-7 and V is TRBV15; TRBD1 is a possible D gene (5 bases). The germline V gene has CDR1 LNHNV and CDR2 YYDKDF (reference sequence). The CDR3 has 13 amino acids. With 0 bases removed from V and 12 bases from J, the gap between germline ends came to 15 bases.